A single TCR beta chain is shown here with its context. Its antigen is not yet known. Base qualities were left out, and no much larger clone turns up one base away. This sample was taken from a study of cytomegalovirus exposure and HLA in healthy donors (dated by TCRdb to the late 2010s). General notes on the study: In an earlier analysis of 587 of the donors, approximately 260 Gb of sequence data and about 110 million unique TCR beta sequences from about 179 million T cells were reported. Donor age, sex, ethnicity and CMV serostatus were compiled alongside the repertoire data. The number of typed donors differed by locus: 629-630 for A, B, C, DRB1 and DQB1; approximately 520 for DQA1; 606 for DPA1; and around 490 for DPB1. The T cell repertoires of several hundred subjects were profiled by immunosequencing and related to cytomegalovirus serostatus. The aim of the study was to test whether cataloging public T cell receptors could identify signatures of past pathogen exposure. Besides the first cohort of more than 650 subjects, a separate validation cohort made up of 120 different subjects was used. A later genetic analysis took genome-wide SNP genotypes for 398 of the 666 donors and used that subset as a discovery cohort. An early release covering roughly 600 HLA-typed donors comprised about 310 gigabases of sequencing data and tens of millions of unique TCR sequences. The later analysis used no new phenotypic data to find candidate immune exposures, relying instead on TCR beta sequences and their occurrence across donors. On average, about 240,000 unique TCR beta nucleotide sequences were sequenced per donor among several hundred genotyped donors of the cohort, with roughly 19% of those sequences being non-productive. Of the roughly 390 genotyped donors, roughly 80% fell in the genetic ancestry cluster associated with self-reported Caucasian donors. Every repertoire in the discovery cohort had been generated on one and the same sequencing platform. Class I and class II HLA loci were covered by the typing at four-digit resolution. To decide whether each TCR beta V gene segment behaved as functional or pseudogenic, an earlier analysis of some 600 of the donors relied on high-throughput TCR beta sequencing. To study patterns of TCR occurrence, a later analysis re-analyzed previously published TCR beta repertoires from around 670 donors and added high-resolution HLA genotyping. Because of strong linkage in the cohort, roughly five DR-DQ haplotypes were treated as single units for association and clustering. The study combined high-throughput TCR immunosequencing, statistical association of individual TCRs with disease status, and machine learning to predict cytomegalovirus infection status. Results the study describes overall, beyond this receptor: A later analysis found that most CMV-associated TCR beta chains appeared HLA-restricted, with HLA associations seemingly driven largely by CMV exposure. Because HLA typing was missing for some donors at each locus, association tests included only the typed subset. A few of the identified cytomegalovirus-associated TCR beta chains were confirmed in vitro to be specific for cytomegalovirus antigens. Over 15 rarely observed V segments, including chromosome 9 orphons, were excluded from the earlier analysis of approximately 500 of the donors because counts were too low. Across donors, most TCR sequences were observed very rarely, whereas some public TCRs were present in many individuals. The classifier was reported to diagnose cytomegalovirus status with high specificity and sensitivity in both the original cohort and the validation cohort. In a later analysis, HLA-associated TCR beta chains were found to be more clonally expanded and to have lower generation probabilities than equally common non-associated chains. When HLA alleles, especially DR and DQ, strongly co-occurred, attributing TCR associations to individual alleles was difficult. The presence/absence analyses assumed that sequencing depth was roughly uniform across donors, and that assumption may not be true. Some IMGT-functional V segments, including TRBV6-2 and TRBV6-3, could not be told apart with the 87-base-pair reads, so those segments were excluded. In the study, some 160 TCR beta chains were listed as associated with cytomegalovirus. The only immune exposure information available for the cohort was CMV serostatus. In a later analysis, some 18,000 TCR beta sequences were associated with specific HLA alleles at a false discovery rate of 0.05. An earlier analysis of around 600 of the donors showed that most TCR beta V segments appeared in productive rearrangements either about 87% or about 30% of the time, which broadly matched IMGT annotations. A later analysis reported that several top co-occurrence clusters appeared linked to parvovirus B19, influenza, CMV and Epstein-Barr virus. An association between a missense DCLRE1C variant and V-gene and J-gene trimming of TCR beta chains was found in a later genetic analysis and replicated in an independent cohort. Only TCR beta chains were sequenced in this cohort, and the absence of alpha or paired-chain data limited detectable features. Linkage disequilibrium might explain the correlated functional status among segregating V segments, but an unknown experimental factor could not be ruled out. According to a later genetic analysis, donors in an Asian-associated ancestry cluster had fewer N-insertions in productive TCRs than the roughly 670-donor mean. A further reported finding was that TCR beta sequences accurately predicted the HLA-A and HLA-B alleles for most subjects in the first cohort. In a later analysis, the rate of TCR association differed among HLA loci, with DRB1 alleles having the most associated TCRs and HLA-C alleles having the fewest. A cluster of highly shared sequence variants was judged likely to be a technical artifact of the sequencing pipeline. The authors suggested that the approach could potentially be extended to other disease states and immunological phenotypes.

CDR1 is given as SGHTA and CDR2 as FQGNSA, both from the germline V gene. V and J are trimmed by 3 bases and 8 bases, and the gene matches miss 3 bases of the junction. The cysteine opens and the phenylalanine closes a CDR3 of 13 amino acids. This entry keeps only the CDR3 DNA: 39 bases, framed from base 1. The cohort consisted of 666 healthy bone marrow donors. Cohort members were all nominally healthy when sampled, although unrecorded immune exposures were likely present. The donor tested CMV seropositive and was one of the 289 seropositive cohort members. Every donor gave a peripheral blood sample, and the peripheral blood mononuclear cells from that sample were used for TCR beta sequencing. The Qiagen DNeasy Blood Extraction Kit was used to extract genomic DNA from the blood cell samples. The library was generated by the immunoSEQ multiplex PCR assay. For the multiplex PCR, a mixture combining 60 forward primers for TCR Vbeta segments and 13 reverse primers for TCR Jbeta segments was used. Amplification of the CDR3 region of rearranged TCR beta genes was performed with a multiplex PCR assay on genomic DNA. The Illumina HiSeq System was used to sequence the amplified TCR beta libraries as 87-base-pair reads. The paper's processing steps were these. A later analysis counted around 72 million unique TCR beta chains across the 550 to 800 repertoires, and roughly 11 million of these chains were shared by at least two donors. Raw reads were error-corrected and collapsed into unique sequences by a nearest-neighbor algorithm in which closely related sequences were merged to remove PCR and sequencing errors. V, D and J gene segments were assigned by aligning CDR3 sequences to IMGT reference sequences. For a sequence to be retained, at least a six-nucleotide match to both a V gene segment and a J gene segment was required. A rearrangement counted as productive if the CDR3 had no stop codons and remained in frame with V and J, and every other rearrangement counted as non-productive. CDR3 was defined according to IMGT convention as the region running from the second conserved V-encoded cysteine to the conserved J-encoded phenylalanine. In an earlier analysis of more than 550 of the donors, sequences lacking an unambiguous match to a single V gene segment were excluded. An earlier analysis of a few hundred of the donors called V segments functional above 56.7% productive rearrangements and segregating when the between-donor standard deviation exceeded 5%. To diagnose cytomegalovirus status from the catalog of TCR beta chain sequences, a statistical classification framework was built. In a later analysis, TCR nucleotide sequences were compared against IMGT/GENE-DB human TR gene sequences so that V and J genes could be assigned. A later analysis assigned CDR3 sequences and most-parsimonious VDJ recombination scenarios with the TCRdist pipeline. In a later analysis, each TCR beta chain was defined by its CDR3 amino acid sequence together with its V-gene family, and reads without a unique V-gene family were excluded. To address suspected cross-contamination and a sequencing artifact, a later analysis removed some 620 highly shared, low-generation-probability nucleotide sequences. A later analysis calculated a clonal expansion index for each public chain from normalized within-repertoire ranks of inferred template counts. In a later analysis, generation probabilities were computed using a VDJ recombination model fitted to out-of-frame rearrangements, and the results were checked against IGoR. A later analysis scored TCR-TCR, TCR-HLA and TCR-CMV co-occurrence with hypergeometric tests, applying a repertoire-size bias correction to TCR pairs. False discovery rates were estimated in a later analysis by permuting HLA or CMV assignments 20 times. In a later analysis, co-occurring TCRs were grouped using DBSCAN, and TCRdist sequence similarity was added for clustering within HLA-allele-positive subsets. Repertoires with fewer than 30,000 or more than 120,000 public chains, plus five repertoires with anomalous nucleotide sharing, were excluded from co-occurrence clustering. The table comes from immuneACCESS by way of TCRdb, which keeps in-frame sequences with V and J called. Part of the clones is missing from these tables; in studies checked, under half for an unresolved V gene and the rest for unknown reasons. Clonal size and the V and J genes are those of that table, whereas D and trimming came from the DNA. The sample table lists around 150,000 clones, 55% to 80% of them with a count of one. Approximately 7% of the sample is held by the ten biggest clonotypes.

This chain joins TRBV7-2 to TRBJ1-2; 10 middle bases align to TRBD1. This clonotype originated in an older woman in good health and CMV-seropositive. The sequencing input was PBMCs. The CDR3 reads CASSFDRGQGYTF. The nucleotide sequence reads TGTGCCAGCAGCTTCGACAGGGGGCAAGGCTACACCTTC. Beyond the CDR3, the reference TRBV7-2 and TRBJ1-2 genes provide the residues; the full variable domain reads: GAGVSQSPSNKVTEKGKDVELRCDPISGHTALYWYRQSLGQGLEFLIYFQGNSAPDKSGLPSDRFSAERTGGSVSTLTIQRTQQEDSAVYLCASSFDRGQGYTFGSGTRLTVV.